Listed here are 27 T cell receptor beta chains from one sample, sequenced in a study of response to subunit inactivated influenza vaccine. TCRdb analysed the RT-PCR reads with MiXCR anew, one entry per CDR3 protein. The table has 650,000 to 700,000 distinct CDR3 sequences, more than 15% seen once. Sequenced here: PBMCs from blood, sampled 11 to 12 days after vaccination. The source is a man aged 50 to 59 who received an inactivated influenza vaccine.

The rearrangement links TRBV11-2 to TRBJ2-2; 11 bases line up with TRBD1. Germline V CDR1 and CDR2: SGHAT, FQNNGV. The CDR3 is made up of 18 amino acids. J was trimmed by 3 bases and V by 4 bases; bases with no gene match: 10. CDR3 amino acids: CASSSREDRGLYTGELFF. Here the CDR3 DNA reads TGTGCCAGCAGCTCGCGGGAGGACAGGGGGCTTTACACCGGGGAGCTGTTTTTT.

The sample holds a few counts of this clonotype. This chain uses TRBV5-1 with TRBJ2-7; 8 bases are shared with TRBD1. Germline V gene lookup returns CDR1 SGHRS and CDR2 YFSETQ. CDR3 length: 14 residues. The V segment lost 6 bases and the J segment 1 base; nucleotides outside the gene matches: 6. The DNA for the CDR3 is TGCGCCAGCATACCCGGGACAGGATCCTACGAGCAGTACTTC. Amino acids: CASIPGTGSYEQYF.

This clonotype has only a few counts. CDR3 protein: CSARHRDRTTYGYTF. CDR3 DNA sequence: TGCAGTGCTAGACATCGGGACAGGACTACGTATGGCTACACCTTC. V usage is TRBV20-1 and J usage is TRBJ1-2; 8 bases line up with TRBD1. CDR1 is DFQATT and CDR2 is SNEGSKA in the germline V gene (reference sequence). Trimming at V came to 2 bases and at J to 5 bases, leaving 10 bases not matched to a gene. This CDR3 contains 15 residues.

This clonotype was seen more than once but under ten times. The CDR3 DNA reads TGTGCCAGCAGTTCCCGAACAGGGCTCGAGCAGTACTTC. It yields the protein CASSSRTGLEQYF. This rearrangement joins TRBV6-6 to TRBJ2-7, with D perhaps matching TRBD1 (6 bases). CDR1 and CDR2 (germline): MNHNY, SVGAGI (reference sequence). The CDR3 runs 13 residues. The V end lost 4 bases, the J end lost 6 bases, and 13 bases lay between the germline ends.

The J gene is TRBJ2-1, the V gene TRBV11-2, with a tentative D call TRBD2 (6 bases). The CDR3 has 19 residues. V lost 1 base, J lost 7 bases, and 26 bases lay in between. Germline CDR1 reads SGHAT; CDR2 reads FQNNGV. The CDR3 DNA sequence: TGTGCCAGCAGCTTAGGATTCAGATTAAGAGCGGGTACTCATAATGAGCAGTTCTTC. Encoded protein: CASSLGFRLRAGTHNEQFF.

This clonotype was seen only a few times. The genes are TRBV2 and TRBJ2-1, with D possibly being TRBD2 (7 bases). V lost 1 base and J 16 bases, leaving 17 bases between the germline ends. The CDR3 runs to 13 residues. The germline V gene encodes CDR1 SNHLY and CDR2 FYNNEI. DNA of the CDR3: TGTGCCAGCAGTGAAGGATTTAAGGGGGAGGGCTTCTTC. This sequence encodes CASSEGFKGEGFF. Together with reference TRBV2 and TRBJ2-1, the CDR3 gives the full variable domain: EPEVTQTPSHQVTQMGQEVILRCVPISNHLYFYWYRQILGQKVEFLVSFYNNEISEKSEIFDDQFSVERPDGSNFTLKIRSTKLEDSAMYFCASSEGFKGEGFFGPGTRLTVL.

This chain links TRBV5-1 with TRBJ1-3; 7 bases map to TRBD1. There are 15 residues in the CDR3. The ends lost 3 bases at V and 2 bases at J; junction bases unmatched: 5. From germline, CDR1 is SGHRS and CDR2 YFSETQ. The CDR3 is CASSWQGEAGNTIYF. The CDR3, as DNA: TGCGCCAGCAGCTGGCAGGGGGAGGCTGGAAACACCATATATTTT.

This clonotype has just one count. The gene calls are TRBV7-3 and TRBJ2-1; D could derive from TRBD1 or TRBD2 (5 bases each). The ends were cut back, 3 bases at V and 2 bases at J, with 17 bases in the middle. Germline CDR1 is SGHTA and CDR2 is FQGTGA. The CDR3 is made up of 17 amino acids. This chain's CDR3 is CASSLMGPGAAYNEQFF. Here the CDR3 DNA reads TGTGCCAGCAGCTTGATGGGGCCCGGGGCGGCCTACAATGAGCAGTTCTTC.

V usage is TRBV7-9 and J usage is TRBJ2-1; 13 nucleotides match TRBD2. Germline CDR1 SEHNR, CDR2 FQNEAQ (reference sequence). This CDR3 is 15 amino acids long. V trimming: 3 bases; J trimming: 8 bases; junction bases outside the gene matches: 4. The CDR3 bases are TGTGCCAGCAGCTTGACTAGCGGGAGGATTCATGAGCAGTTCTTC. Residues: CASSLTSGRIHEQFF. Full variable domain (remainder filled in from reference TRBV7-9 and TRBJ2-1): DTGVSQNPRHKITKRGQNVTFRCDPISEHNRLYWYRQTLGQGPEFLTYFQNEAQLEKSRLLSDRFSAERPKGSFSTLEIQRTEQGDSAMYLCASSLTSGRIHEQFFGPGTRLTVL.

The V gene is TRBV11-3, the J gene TRBJ2-1, with TRBD2 matching over 12 bases. Per germline, CDR1 SGHNT and CDR2 YENEEA. V shed 4 bases and J 9 bases; nucleotides not matched to a gene: 10. The CDR3 sequence is 16 residues long. The CDR3 DNA is TGTGCCAGCAGCTCTCCGACTAGCGGGGGATGGAGTGAGCAGTTCTTC. It is translated as CASSSPTSGGWSEQFF.

This clonotype was found many times. The V and J genes are TRBV5-6 and TRBJ1-2; the D is unclear. Deletions cut 0 bases from V and 8 bases from J, with 8 bases between. CDR1 is SGHDT and CDR2 is YYEEEE in the germline V gene. The length of the CDR3 is 12 residues. In nucleotides, the CDR3 is TGTGCCAGCAGCTTGGTTTTAGAGGGCTACACCTTC. It codes for CASSLVLEGYTF.

The chain uses TRBV6-2 or TRBV6-3 and TRBJ1-5; 9 positions match TRBD1. Germline lookup yields CDR1 MNHEY and CDR2 SVGEGT. The CDR3 extends over 17 amino acids. J gave up 0 bases and V 6 bases, and 9 bases lay outside the gene matches. The CDR3 DNA follows: TGTGCCAGCAGCCCCGGGACAGGGTTTTATAGCAATCAGCCCCAGCATTTT. Translated, it gives CASSPGTGFYSNQPQHF.

This clonotype came up a few times. The rearrangement links TRBV20-1 to TRBJ2-5; D ambiguous. The CDR3 sequence is 12 residues long. V dropped 3 bases and J dropped 5 bases, with 10 bases sitting between them. Germline V gives CDR1 DFQATT, CDR2 SNEGSKA (reference sequence). The CDR3: CSASFASETQYF. The CDR3 nucleotides read TGCAGTGCTAGCTTTGCGTCGGAGACCCAGTACTTC.

This clonotype was seen a handful of times. V is TRBV6-5 and J is TRBJ2-2; the D gene is possibly TRBD1 (5 bases). Trimming cost V 4 bases and J 4 bases, with 13 bases left between them. The CDR3 covers 15 residues. Germline assignment: CDR1 MNHEY and CDR2 SVGAGI. The chain's CDR3 is CASSSRTTGTGELFF. The CDR3 DNA is TGTGCCAGCAGTTCTAGGACAACCGGCACCGGGGAGCTGTTTTTT.

This clonotype was detected only a few times. This chain connects TRBV6-6 to TRBJ2-1, with a tentative D call TRBD1 (6 bases). The CDR3 runs 13 residues. V was clipped by 7 bases and J by 3 bases, with 10 bases between them. Germline V gene sequence: CDR1 MNHNY, CDR2 SVGAGI (reference sequence). CDR3 loop: CASNKQGYNEQFF. CDR3 DNA sequence: TGTGCCAGCAACAAACAGGGCTACAATGAGCAGTTCTTC.

This sequence joins TRBV30 and TRBJ2-7; possible D gene TRBD1, 6 bases. The CDR3 covers 12 residues. With 0 bases removed from V and 11 bases from J, the gap between germline ends came to 14 bases. Germline values: CDR1 GTSNPN, CDR2 SVGIG (reference sequence). For the CDR3, the DNA is TGTGCCTGGAGTGTACAGGGCAGTAAGGAGTACTTC. Its protein product is CAWSVQGSKEYF.

V gene TRBV4-2 combines with J gene TRBJ2-3, with D perhaps being TRBD1 or TRBD2 (6 bases each). V shed 4 bases and J shed 1 base, with 12 bases lying between them. The CDR3 spans 15 residues. Germline CDR1 reads LGHNA; CDR2 reads YNFKEQ. The CDR3 DNA is TGTGCCAGCAGCCCAACAAGGGGGGGCACAGATACGCAGTATTTT. Residues: CASSPTRGGTDTQYF.

As concerns this clonotype: A read error may account for a junction end that differs from germline. The chain combines TRBV6-1 with TRBJ2-3, with D possibly matching TRBD1 (5 bases). This CDR3 contains 12 residues. Germline V gene lookup returns CDR1 MNHNS and CDR2 SASEGT. The CDR3 DNA reads as TGTGCCAGCAGCGAAGACAGAAATACGCAGTATTTT. The encoded protein is CASSEDRNTQYF.

CDR3 residues: CASSFFRGLIETQYF. The CDR3 DNA follows: TGTGCCAGCAGCTTCTTTCGGGGGTTAATTGAGACCCAGTACTTC. The chain recombines TRBV11-2 with TRBJ2-5, with D perhaps matching TRBD2 (6 bases). CDR3 length equals 15 residues. V lost 3 bases to trimming and J lost 5 bases, with 16 bases between them. CDR1 is SGHAT and CDR2 is FQNNGV in the germline V gene.

The V call is TRBV12-3 or TRBV12-4, the J call TRBJ2-5; D is perhaps TRBD1 (5 bases). The CDR3 contains 11 residues. V was trimmed by 9 bases and J by 7 bases, leaving 12 bases between them. The DNA of the CDR3 is TGTGCCAGTGGGGCCGCCCGGACCCAGTACTTC. The encoded protein is CASGAARTQYF.

This clonotype has just a few counts. The genes are TRBV6-5 and TRBJ1-3; maybe TRBD1 (6 bases). V lost 0 bases to trimming and J lost 0 bases, with 12 bases between them. This CDR3 comprises 17 residues. Germline V gene data show CDR1 as MNHEY and CDR2 as SVGAGI. The CDR3 loop reads CASSYSQGPFSGNTIYF. DNA of the CDR3: TGTGCCAGCAGTTACTCACAGGGACCCTTCTCTGGAAACACCATATATTTT.

This rearrangement joins TRBV3-1 to TRBJ2-3; perhaps TRBD2 as D (5 bases). This CDR3 region has 14 residues. V lost 4 bases and J 9 bases, leaving 17 bases between the germline ends. CDR1 is LGHDT and CDR2 is YNNKEL in the germline V gene (reference sequence). The DNA of the CDR3 is TGTGCCAGCAGCCCGAGGGCTAAGGGAGAGACGCAGTATTTT. Amino acids: CASSPRAKGETQYF.

This clonotype was seen a handful of times. V gene TRBV28 combines with J gene TRBJ2-7; D is unresolved. Germline CDR1 and CDR2: MDHEN and SYDVKM. The germline V and J ends were trimmed by 5 bases and 7 bases, with 15 bases remaining between them. The CDR3 has 13 amino acids. For the CDR3, the DNA is TGTGCCAGCAGTGGACCACTCCTTGGGGAGCAGTACTTC. This encodes CASSGPLLGEQYF.

There are a few counts of this clonotype. This sequence joins TRBV6-2 or TRBV6-3 and TRBJ1-1; 8 bases map to TRBD1. V trimming: 6 bases; J trimming: 0 bases; junction bases outside the gene matches: 9. CDR1 and CDR2 (germline): MNHEY, SVGEGT. The CDR3 is 16 residues long. The CDR3 DNA sequence: TGTGCCAGCAGAGAAGACAGGGGTTTCATGAACACTGAAGCTTTCTTT. This translates into CASREDRGFMNTEAFF.

The table lists this clonotype with a few counts. J is TRBJ2-7 and V is TRBV28; D tentatively fits TRBD1 or TRBD2 (5 bases each). CDR1 and CDR2 (germline): MDHEN, SYDVKM. The CDR3 covers 14 residues. Trimming shortened V by 2 bases and J by 6 bases, and 14 bases separated the two germline ends. The CDR3 sequence: CASSLMKGTGEQYF. The CDR3 nucleotides read TGTGCCAGCAGTTTAATGAAAGGGACCGGCGAGCAGTACTTC.

Ten or more counts support this clonotype. The J gene is TRBJ2-5, the V gene TRBV12-3 or TRBV12-4; no definite D call. Trimming cost V 4 bases and J 5 bases, with 5 bases left between them. The CDR3 runs to 11 residues. The CDR3 nucleotides read TGTGCCAGCAGTTCGAGGGAGACCCAGTACTTC. It codes for CASSSRETQYF.

This clonotype was seen more than once but under ten times. This chain uses TRBV12-3 or TRBV12-4 with TRBJ2-7; maybe TRBD2 (7 bases). The V end lost 5 bases, the J end lost 3 bases, and 17 bases lay between the germline ends. CDR3 size: 15 residues. CDR3: CASSRGASIDYEQYF. CDR3 DNA sequence: TGTGCCAGCAGTCGGGGGGCCTCAATCGACTACGAGCAGTACTTC.